The clone carrying this T cell receptor beta chain was counted a few times. What it binds is unknown. The CDR3 runs to 13 residues. V was trimmed by 8 bases and J by 2 bases, leaving 12 bases between them. Unique molecular identifiers were incorporated when the TCRbeta library was constructed. TCRdb reanalysed the PCR reads using MiXCR and keeps one entry per CDR3 protein. Of some 840,000 distinct CDR3 sequences listed, under 20% are singletons. The data were obtained in a study of T-cell reconstitution after alpha-beta-depleted transplantation in children. Study-wide points: At one year after transplant, newly produced T cells mostly accounted for T-cell counts and diversity.

This specimen consisted of PBMCs, mostly from graft donor cells, obtained 360 days after TCRalphabeta/CD19-depleted stem cell transplant. This sequence joins TRBV12-3 or TRBV12-4 and TRBJ2-5; D is uncertain. This clonotype was sampled from a male patient younger than 18 who had a stem cell transplant for acute lymphoblastic leukemia, so the T cells may come from the graft donor. Here the CDR3 reads CASRNRLQETQYF. The CDR3 nucleotides are TGTGCCAGCCGCAATCGGCTTCAAGAGACCCAGTACTTC.